The 28 T cell receptor beta chains listed next were all sequenced from one sample in a study of tumor-infiltrating lymphocytes in primary liver carcinoma. TCR beta cDNA was prepared out of around 460 ng total RNA by means of a constant-region primer. Three-round nested multiplex PCR performed with slightly modified ARM-PCR produced the TCR beta libraries. For roughly 11 cycles apiece, the opening two PCR rounds ran with TRBV1-TRBV30 forward primers and a C-beta reverse primer. TCRdb re-analysed the multiplex PCR reads in MiXCR, keeping a single row per CDR3 protein. Of around 190,000 distinct CDR3 sequences in the sample, around four fifths were seen once. Unsorted bulk tissue of roughly 18-32 mg yielded co-extracted RNA and DNA. Sequences were obtained from tumor tissue from primary liver carcinoma. The receptors here all came from a man in his forties with primary liver carcinoma and hepatitis B virus infection.

For this clonotype: One end of the junction fails to match germline, which may point to a read error. This rearrangement joins TRBV6-1 to TRBJ2-1; 8 bases agree with TRBD2. Germline CDR1 reads MNHNS; CDR2 reads SASEGT. The CDR3 has 12 residues. CDR3 sequence reads: CASSRAGDELFF. The CDR3 DNA is TGTGCCAGCAGTAGAGCGGGGGATGAGCTGTTCTTC.

This clonotype was counted once. A much larger clone differs from this one at a single base, so this may be a read error. CDR3 nucleotide sequence: TGTGCCAGCAGTTGGCTAGCGGATAGCACAGGTACGCAGTATTTT. This sequence encodes CASSWLADSTGTQYF. The genes are TRBV28 and TRBJ2-3; 7 bases agree with TRBD2. The CDR3 extends over 15 amino acids. Looked up from germline, CDR1 is MDHEN and CDR2 is SYDVKM.

On this clonotype: Since the CDR3 does not end with the conserved phenylalanine or tryptophan, this likely comes from a read error. The rearrangement joins TRBV5-6 to TRBJ2-4, with 8 positions matching TRBD2. The CDR3 spans 15 residues. The V gene's germline CDR1 is SGHDT and CDR2 YYEEEE. The CDR3, as DNA: TGTACCAGCAGCTTGCAAGCGGGAGTCTCGAACATTCAGTACTTA. Protein sequence: CTSSLQAGVSNIQYL.

The chain carries TRBV29-1 and TRBJ2-2, with 7 bases aligning to TRBD1. Germline CDR1 and CDR2: SQVTM and ANQGSEA. The CDR3 spans 13 residues. Written as DNA, the CDR3 is TGCACTGTTGAGATAACAGGGGCCGGGGAGCTGTTTTTT. It encodes CTVEITGAGELFF.

A note on this clonotype: At one end, the junction sequence differs from germline, possibly due to a read error. J is TRBJ2-3 and V is TRBV4-1; D gene unclear. Germline-derived CDR1 and CDR2 are MGHRA and YSYEKL. This CDR3 region has 19 residues. The CDR3 nucleotides read TGCGCAAGCAGACAAGCCACAGTGCCGTCTACGTATAGCACAGATACGCAGTATTTT. Protein product: CASRQATVPSTYSTDTQYF.

On this clonotype: A much bigger clone sits one base away, suggesting this may be a read error. The V gene is TRBV28, the J gene TRBJ1-5; TRBD1 might be the D (6 bases). CDR3 length: 17 amino acids. Germline CDR1 is MDHEN and CDR2 is SYDVKM. The chain's CDR3 is CASSGESGRGSNQAQHF. As DNA, the CDR3 is TGTGCCAGCAGTGGGGAAAGTGGCAGGGGATCCAATCAGGCCCAGCATTTT.

This clonotype was seen just once. This CDR3 fails to terminate in the conserved phenylalanine or tryptophan, so it likely reflects a read error. The genes are TRBV11-2 and TRBJ1-1; D remains unclear. The germline CDR1 and CDR2 sequences are SGHAT and FQNNGV. The CDR3 length is 16 residues. The CDR3 DNA reads as TGTGCCAGCAGCTTAGACTTTAGATGGGCGAACACTAAAGCTTTCCTT. Translated, it gives CASSLDFRWANTKAFL.

The gene calls are TRBV11-2 and TRBJ2-5, with D possibly TRBD2 on 5 matching bases. The CDR3 loop spans 15 amino acids. V lost 9 bases, J lost 11 bases, and 28 bases lay in between. Germline V gene lookup returns CDR1 SGHAT and CDR2 FQNNGV. The CDR3 region is CASSRWTGPADTQYF. The DNA for the CDR3 is TGTGCCAGTAGTCGTTGGACTGGTCCCGCGGATACTCAGTACTTC. Full variable domain (rest looked up from reference TRBV11-2 and TRBJ2-5): EAGVAQSPRYKIIEKRQSVAFWCNPISGHATLYWYQQILGQGPKLLIQFQNNGVVDDSQLPKDRFSAERLKGVDSTLKIQPAKLEDSAVYLCASSRWTGPADTQYFGPGTRLLVL.

The V and J genes are TRBV29-1 and TRBJ2-7; either TRBD1 or TRBD2 may supply D (6 bases each). CDR1 is SQVTM, CDR2 ANQGSEA, per germline. The V and J ends lost 7 bases and 4 bases respectively, with 20 bases between them. The CDR3 spans 14 residues. CDR3 sequence reads: CSARGLAGDYEQYF. CDR3 bases: TGCAGCGCCCGGGGGCTAGCTGGAGATTACGAGCAGTACTTC.

About this clonotype: Sequence at one end of the junction differs from germline and may be a read error. The V and J genes are TRBV4-1 and TRBJ2-1; tentative D call: TRBD2 (5 bases). Germline CDR1 MGHRA, CDR2 YSYEKL. The CDR3 spans 15 residues. In nucleotides, the CDR3 is TGCGCCAGCAGCCAAGAAACTAGGAAATTATATGAGCAATTCTTC. It yields the protein CASSQETRKLYEQFF.

As regards this clonotype: A read error may account for a junction end that differs from germline. This chain joins TRBV6-1 and TRBJ2-3; possible D gene TRBD2, 7 bases. The CDR3 runs to 15 residues. Germline V gene sequence: CDR1 MNHNS, CDR2 SASEGT. Here the CDR3 reads CASSSGDNITGTQYF. The CDR3, as DNA: TGTGCCAGCAGCAGCGGGGACAATATCACAGGTACGCAGTATTTT.

In the case of this clonotype: At one end the junction does not follow the germline gene, possibly because of a read error. This chain connects TRBV29-1 to TRBJ2-2; D is uncertain. CDR1 SQVTM and CDR2 ANQGSEA come from the germline V gene. This CDR3 region has 14 residues. The CDR3 DNA follows: TGCTGCGTCATAAAGGACCCTCGATTGGGGGAGCTGTTTTTT. This sequence encodes CCVIKDPRLGELFF.

This chain connects TRBV29-1 to TRBJ2-3; no clear D. V lost 5 bases and J lost 3, with 18 bases in between. The CDR3 is 15 amino acids. CDR1 and CDR2 from the germline V gene are SQVTM and ANQGSEA. CDR3 region: CSVQQAVSITDTQYF. As DNA, the CDR3 is TGCAGCGTTCAACAAGCAGTATCTATTACAGATACGCAGTATTTT.

This clonotype was counted a single time. An end of the junction differs from the germline gene, which may be a read error. The chain uses TRBV4-2 and TRBJ2-1, with 7 bases lining up with TRBD1. Germline values: CDR1 LGHNA, CDR2 YNFKEQ. CDR3 length: 18 amino acids. The CDR3 nucleotides are TGTGCAAGCACCCAAGATTGGAGGACAGGCAGAGTCTACAATGAGCAGTTCTTC. Protein product: CASTQDWRTGRVYNEQFF.

There are a few counts of this clonotype. The gene calls are TRBV6-4 and TRBJ2-3; D is perhaps TRBD2 (6 bases). The CDR3 has 13 amino acids. Trimming cost V 7 bases and J 5 bases, with 13 bases left between them. CDR1 is MRHNA, CDR2 SNTAGT, per germline. The chain's CDR3 is CASNWGVGDTQYF. Here the CDR3 DNA reads TGTGCCAGCAATTGGGGGGTCGGAGATACGCAGTATTTT.

This clonotype was counted only a few times. The V and J genes are TRBV20-1 and TRBJ2-3, with 10 bases matching TRBD2. The trim removed 6 bases at V and 6 bases at J, leaving 9 bases unmatched. This CDR3 has 14 amino acids. CDR1 DFQATT and CDR2 SNEGSKA come from the germline V gene (reference sequence). The CDR3 sequence: CSARLAGGQDTQYF. The CDR3 region has the DNA TGCAGTGCCAGATTAGCGGGAGGCCAGGATACGCAGTATTTT.

As to this clonotype: At one end, the junction sequence differs from germline, possibly due to a read error. The chain uses TRBV5-1 and TRBJ1-1; possible D gene TRBD1, 5 bases. The CDR3 runs 15 residues. Germline values: CDR1 SGHRS, CDR2 YFSETQ. CDR3 coding DNA: TGCACCAGCAGCTTGGGGCAGGCTATGAACACTGAAGCTTTCTTT. This gives the protein CTSSLGQAMNTEAFF.

J is TRBJ2-1 and V is TRBV5-5; 11 bases map to TRBD2. V shed 4 bases and J 7 bases; nucleotides not matched to a gene: 13. In germline, CDR1 is SGHKS, CDR2 YYEKEE (reference sequence). The CDR3 is 17 amino acids. The CDR3 DNA sequence: TGTGCCAGCAGCCGGGCTCTAGGTCTAGCGGGAGGAAATGAGCAGTTCTTC. Protein product: CASSRALGLAGGNEQFF.

Regarding this clonotype: The junction shows a germline mismatch at one end, possibly a read error. The rearrangement links TRBV5-4 to TRBJ2-7; D may be TRBD2 (6 bases). This CDR3 has 15 residues. Germline V gene lookup returns CDR1 SGHNT and CDR2 YYREEE (reference sequence). CDR3 amino acids: CAGSTPSGGTHDQYF. In nucleotides, the CDR3 is TGTGCCGGCAGCACCCCGAGTGGCGGGACCCACGATCAGTACTTC.

This clonotype showed up just a few times. This clone may be a read error of a much larger clone one base away. This chain links TRBV4-2 with TRBJ1-4; unclear D gene. Germline CDR1 reads LGHNA; CDR2 reads YNFKEQ. CDR3 length: 17 residues. The DNA of the CDR3 is TGTACCAGCAGCCAAGAGGGCCCCAAACCAACTAATGAAAAACTGTTTTTT. This codes for CTSSQEGPKPTNEKLFF.

The chain links TRBV29-1 to TRBJ2-3; 10 nucleotides agree with TRBD1. The CDR3 runs to 14 residues. Germline CDR1 reads SQVTM; CDR2 reads ANQGSEA. The CDR3 spells CSISGTGATDTQYF. The CDR3 coding sequence is TGCAGTATTTCCGGGACAGGGGCGACAGATACGCAGTATTTT.

This clonotype appeared many times. This chain uses TRBV7-8 with TRBJ2-1; TRBD2 agrees at 12 bases. The CDR3 is 16 residues long. The V and J ends lost 4 bases and 1 base, in that order; junction bases with no gene match: 2. CDR1 and CDR2 (germline): SGHVS, FQNEAQ. The CDR3 bases are TGTGCCAGCAGCTATCTAGCGGGAGGGTCCTACAATGAGCAGTTCTTC. This sequence encodes CASSYLAGGSYNEQFF.

Points on this clonotype: The junction does not match germline at one end; this may be a read error. This chain connects TRBV5-5 to TRBJ1-4, with D perhaps matching TRBD1 (6 bases). The CDR3 runs 15 residues. The germline gives CDR1 SGHKS, CDR2 YYEKEE (reference sequence). The CDR3 loop is CAISPPGQGARKLFF. Here the CDR3 DNA reads TGTGCCATCAGCCCCCCGGGACAAGGGGCGCGGAAACTGTTTTTT.

Note on this clonotype: The conserved phenylalanine or tryptophan is not found at the CDR3 terminus, so this likely reflects a read error. J is TRBJ2-7 and V is TRBV5-4; D is possibly TRBD1 (6 bases). The CDR3 contains 15 residues. Germline V CDR1 and CDR2: SGHNT, YYREEE (reference sequence). CDR3 loop: CVSSSETGARGEQYS. The CDR3 DNA follows: TGTGTCAGCAGCTCTGAGACAGGCGCGAGAGGCGAGCAGTACTCC.

Details on this clonotype: One end of the junction does not line up with germline, which may come from a read error. The V and J genes are TRBV12-3 or TRBV12-4 and TRBJ1-1; 7 bases are a match to TRBD1. The CDR3 consists of 15 residues. CDR3 DNA sequence: TGTGCCAACAGCCCCGTCGCAGGGGGGATCACTGAGGCTTTCTTT. This sequence encodes CANSPVAGGITEAFF.

To note about this clonotype: Germline is not matched at one junction end, which may reflect a read error. The chain employs TRBV11-3 and TRBJ1-1; TRBD1 might be the D (5 bases). The CDR3 has 13 residues. CDR1 is SGHNT and CDR2 is YENEEA in the germline V gene. The CDR3 nucleotides are TGTGCCAGCAATACAGGTTTGAACACTGAAGTTTTCTTT. Protein product: CASNTGLNTEVFF. The whole variable domain, filled in from reference TRBV11-3 and TRBJ1-1, reads EAGVVQSPRYKIIEKKQPVAFWCNPISGHNTLYWYLQNLGQGPELLIRYENEEAVDDSQLPKDRFSAERLKGVDSTLKIQPAELGDSAVYLCASNTGLNTEVFFGQGTRLTVV.

Remarks on this clonotype: The junction departs from germline at one end; a sequencing error may be responsible. The chain couples TRBV11-1 to TRBJ2-3, with a possible D match to TRBD2 (5 bases). The CDR3 contains 15 residues. Per the germline V gene, CDR1 is SGHAT and CDR2 is FQDESV (reference sequence). The CDR3: CASSLLRESIDAQYF. The CDR3 DNA sequence: TGTGCCAGCAGTTTGCTGAGGGAGAGCATAGATGCGCAGTATTTT.

This clonotype is medium-sized. The chain couples TRBV6-6 to TRBJ2-7; D gene ambiguous. The V gene lost 4 bases and the J gene lost 0 bases, with 10 bases spanning the gap. Germline V gives CDR1 MNHNY, CDR2 SVGAGI (reference sequence). CDR3 length: 14 amino acids. The CDR3 sequence: CASSFTGSSYEQYF. CDR3 in DNA: TGTGCCAGCAGTTTTACGGGTTCCTCCTACGAGCAGTACTTC.